What follows are 26 T cell receptor beta chains derived from one specimen sequenced in a study of T cells in localized non-small cell lung cancer. Clones were sequenced by immunoSEQ multiplex PCR, and TCRdb holds only the in-frame ones, with some missing. The data contain 29,000 or so clones, around nine tenths of them singletons. This sample comprised peripheral blood, obtained before any cancer treatment. Receptors were obtained from a female donor over 55 with stage III squamous cell lung carcinoma.

This sequence joins TRBV14 and TRBJ2-3; no reliable D call. CDR1 and CDR2 from the germline V gene are SGHDN and FVKESK. This CDR3 has 15 residues. Between the trimmed V and J ends, which lost 3 bases and 2 bases, there was a span of 12 bases. The CDR3 protein is CASSQRSSYTDTQYF. CDR3 DNA sequence: TGTGCCAGCAGCCAGCGGTCAAGCTACACAGATACGCAGTATTTT.

J is TRBJ2-2 and V is TRBV28; a weak D match, TRBD1 (6 bases). V lost 6 bases, J lost 7 bases, and 15 bases lay in between. This CDR3 has 14 residues. Looked up from germline, CDR1 is MDHEN and CDR2 is SYDVKM. Here the CDR3 reads CASSGRQVDGELFF. The CDR3 DNA sequence: TGTGCCAGCAGCGGACGACAGGTGGACGGGGAGCTGTTTTTT.

The V call is TRBV10-2, the J call TRBJ1-1; D is uncertain. Looked up from germline, CDR1 is WSHSY and CDR2 is SAAADI. The CDR3 loop spans 13 amino acids. V lost 4 bases, J lost 1 base, and 7 bases lay in between. The CDR3 bases are TGCGCCAGCAGTGGAGAAGAGAACACTGAAGCTTTCTTT. It yields the protein CASSGEENTEAFF.

This chain joins TRBV9 and TRBJ2-1; D remains ambiguous. Germline assignment: CDR1 SGDLS and CDR2 YYNGEE. The V end was cut by 4 bases, the J end by 6 bases, with 5 bases between. CDR3 length: 11 amino acids. The DNA of the CDR3 is TGTGCCAGCAGCTTCACCAATGAGCAGTTCTTC. This gives the protein CASSFTNEQFF.

This clone was picked up one time. The chain recombines TRBV6-1 with TRBJ2-5; a possible D gene is TRBD1 (6 bases). Trimming cost V 1 base and J 5 bases, with 14 bases left between them. The CDR3 is 15 residues long. Germline values: CDR1 MNHNS, CDR2 SASEGT. The CDR3 bases are TGTGCCAGCAGTGAAGGGGGGACAAGGGGGGAGACCCAGTACTTC. Translation gives CASSEGGTRGETQYF.

The chain employs TRBV6-6 and TRBJ2-1; D is unclear. Deletions cut 4 bases from V and 8 bases from J, with 6 bases between. The CDR3 covers 11 residues. Germline V gives CDR1 MNHNY, CDR2 SVGAGI (reference sequence). CDR3 sequence (DNA): TGTGCCAGCAGTTTTTGGGATGAGCAGTTCTTC. Translating it yields CASSFWDEQFF.

The CDR3 sequence: CATSRQRQDSYGYTF. CDR3 DNA sequence: TGTGCCACCAGCAGACAACGACAAGACTCCTATGGCTACACCTTC. V is TRBV15 and J is TRBJ1-2; D gene ambiguous. V lost 2 bases and J lost 4, with 14 bases in between. In germline, CDR1 is LNHNV, CDR2 YYDKDF (reference sequence). The CDR3 covers 15 residues.

The chain carries TRBV2 and TRBJ2-7; maybe TRBD2 (6 bases). Germline values: CDR1 SNHLY, CDR2 FYNNEI. Trimming left V 2 bases short and J 3 bases short, with 11 bases between. The CDR3 length is 14 residues. The CDR3 here is CASSERRDIYEQYF. For the CDR3, the DNA is TGTGCCAGCAGTGAAAGGCGGGATATCTACGAGCAGTACTTC.

J is TRBJ2-7 and V is TRBV15; TRBD1 might be the D (6 bases). Germline V gives CDR1 LNHNV, CDR2 YYDKDF (reference sequence). CDR3 length: 15 residues. V lost 3 bases to trimming and J lost 0 bases, with 12 bases between them. CDR3 nucleotide sequence: TGTGCCACCAGCAGCCAGGGGATAAGCTCCTACGAGCAGTACTTC. This sequence encodes CATSSQGISSYEQYF.

This chain links TRBV10-3 with TRBJ1-2; TRBD1 might be the D (6 bases). From germline, CDR1 is ENHRY and CDR2 SYGVKD. Trimming removed 3 bases at V and 0 bases at J, with 11 bases between. The CDR3 totals 15 residues. Here the CDR3 reads CAISDGQTANYGYTF. DNA for the CDR3: TGTGCCATCAGTGATGGACAGACAGCTAACTATGGCTACACCTTC.

The chain combines TRBV19 with TRBJ2-1; 9 bases line up with TRBD1. This CDR3 is 14 amino acids long. Germline CDR1 reads LNHDA; CDR2 reads SQIVND (reference sequence). Trimming removed 3 bases from V and 12 bases from J; junction bases left unmatched: 9. The CDR3 DNA sequence: TGTGCCAGTAGTATCTCGCGGCAGGACAGGGGGCAGTTCTTC. Translated: CASSISRQDRGQFF.

The chain links TRBV20-1 to TRBJ1-1; D is ambiguous. Looked up from germline, CDR1 is DFQATT and CDR2 is SNEGSKA (reference sequence). The CDR3 totals 11 residues. Trimming removed 3 bases from V and 3 bases from J, with 5 bases in between. The CDR3 DNA sequence: TGCAGTGCTAGCCTCTACACTGAAGCTTTCTTT. Its translation is CSASLYTEAFF.

The gene calls are TRBV19 and TRBJ1-5, with D perhaps matching TRBD1 (5 bases). CDR1 LNHDA and CDR2 SQIVND come from the germline V gene (reference sequence). The CDR3 totals 14 residues. Trimming took off 8 bases at V and 0 bases at J, with 11 bases between the two ends. For the CDR3, the DNA is TGTGCCAGTTCCCGGGGGTATAGCAATCAGCCCCAGCATTTT. It codes for CASSRGYSNQPQHF.

V usage is TRBV6-1 and J usage is TRBJ2-1; D might be TRBD2 (6 bases). Germline V gene data show CDR1 as MNHNS and CDR2 as SASEGT. The CDR3 has 17 residues. The ends were cut back, 1 base at V and 0 bases at J, with 13 bases in the middle. CDR3 amino acids: CASSEGTSFPSYNEQFF. The CDR3 DNA follows: TGTGCCAGCAGTGAAGGAACTAGCTTCCCCTCCTACAATGAGCAGTTCTTC.

The J gene is TRBJ2-1, the V gene TRBV4-3; unclear D gene. The V and J ends lost 0 bases and 4 bases respectively, with 7 bases between them. The CDR3 is made up of 14 amino acids. CDR1 is LGHNA and CDR2 is YSLEER in the germline V gene. This CDR3 reads CASSQDAQYNEQFF. CDR3 bases: TGCGCCAGCAGCCAAGATGCACAGTACAATGAGCAGTTCTTC.

The V gene is TRBV21-1, the J gene TRBJ2-1; the tabulated D call, TRBD2, remains unverified against the DNA. TRBV21-1 represents a pseudogene. CDR3 size: 18 residues. This chain's CDR3 is CASSKKRRAGRDYNEQFF. DNA for the CDR3: TGTGCCAGCAGCAAAAAGCGACGAGCGGGGCGGGACTACAATGAGCAGTTCTTC.

This chain connects TRBV9 to TRBJ2-3; 8 nucleotides line up with TRBD2. Germline CDR1 is SGDLS and CDR2 is YYNGEE. The V and J ends lost 1 base and 0 bases, in that order; junction bases with no gene match: 4. The CDR3 extends over 16 amino acids. Here the CDR3 DNA reads TGTGCCAGCAGCGTAAGAGTAGCGGGGAGCACAGATACGCAGTATTTT. This sequence encodes CASSVRVAGSTDTQYF.

The rearrangement uses TRBV6-5 and TRBJ2-3, with 7 bases fitting TRBD1. The CDR3 spans 12 residues. The germline V gene has CDR1 MNHEY and CDR2 SVGAGI. With V trimmed by 6 bases and J by 7 bases, 4 bases remained unmatched. As DNA, the CDR3 is TGTGCCAGCAGGGGGGACAGCCATACGCAGTATTTT. The encoded protein is CASRGDSHTQYF.

The chain joins TRBV6-1 to TRBJ2-2; D gene ambiguous. The CDR3 has 14 amino acids. Trimming stripped 1 base from V and 4 bases from J, with 7 bases between. Germline V gives CDR1 MNHNS, CDR2 SASEGT. CDR3 in amino acids: CASSEGPGTGELFF. The CDR3 DNA sequence: TGTGCCAGCAGTGAAGGACCAGGCACCGGGGAGCTGTTTTTT.

The table lists this clone with a few counts. This chain links TRBV29-1 with TRBJ2-1; unclear D gene. V was cut by 5 bases and J by 5 bases, with 13 bases left in between. The CDR3 spans 13 residues. Germline assignment: CDR1 SQVTM and CDR2 ANQGSEA. DNA for the CDR3: TGCAGCGTTCAGAGGCGATTTGACAATGAGCAGTTCTTC. Its translation: CSVQRRFDNEQFF.

This sequence joins TRBV11-2 and TRBJ2-7; D perhaps matches TRBD2 (6 bases). V lost 7 bases and J 5 bases, leaving 15 bases between the germline ends. The germline gives CDR1 SGHAT, CDR2 FQNNGV. The CDR3 contains 13 residues. CDR3 nucleotides: TGTGCCAGCAATACACAAGGAGGGGACGAGCAGTACTTC. Amino acid sequence: CASNTQGGDEQYF.

On this clone itself: Sequence at one end of the junction differs from germline and may be a read error. V usage is TRBV28 and J usage is TRBJ1-4, with unresolved D. Germline V gene sequence: CDR1 MDHEN, CDR2 SYDVKM. The CDR3 is 14 residues long. The CDR3 reads CASSLPIANEELFF. The CDR3 DNA follows: TGTGCCAGCAGTTTACCCATTGCCAATGAAGAACTGTTTTTT.

The chain has TRBV27 and TRBJ2-1, with a possible D match to TRBD2 (5 bases). Germline loops: CDR1 MNHEY, CDR2 SMNVEV (reference sequence). This CDR3 is built from 12 residues. Trimming removed 4 bases from V and 9 bases from J, with 10 bases in between. CDR3 loop: CASSYPRGEQFF. The CDR3 nucleotides read TGTGCCAGCAGTTACCCCCGGGGTGAGCAGTTCTTC.

The chain combines TRBV11-2 with TRBJ2-3; 10 bases match TRBD1. The germline gives CDR1 SGHAT, CDR2 FQNNGV. V lost 1 base and J lost 0; bases outside the gene matches: 4. This CDR3 has 17 amino acids. The CDR3 here is CASSLGGQGMSTDTQYF. CDR3 bases: TGTGCCAGCAGCTTAGGGGGACAGGGGATGAGCACAGATACGCAGTATTTT.

The rearrangement links TRBV2 to TRBJ1-2; no clear D. The CDR3 length is 11 residues. Germline V gene lookup returns CDR1 SNHLY and CDR2 FYNNEI. V dropped 2 bases and J dropped 4 bases, with 2 bases sitting between them. The CDR3 nucleotides read TGTGCCAGCAGTGAAAGCTATGGCTACACCTTC. It specifies CASSESYGYTF.

The chain employs TRBV7-4 and TRBJ2-7; D call uncertain. This CDR3 contains 16 residues. Trimming took 0 bases from V and 2 from J, leaving 14 bases between them. Per germline, CDR1 SGHVT and CDR2 SQSDAQ. The CDR3 sequence is CASSLAQKITTYEQYF. The CDR3 region has the DNA TGTGCCAGCAGCTTAGCGCAGAAAATTACCACCTACGAGCAGTACTTC.